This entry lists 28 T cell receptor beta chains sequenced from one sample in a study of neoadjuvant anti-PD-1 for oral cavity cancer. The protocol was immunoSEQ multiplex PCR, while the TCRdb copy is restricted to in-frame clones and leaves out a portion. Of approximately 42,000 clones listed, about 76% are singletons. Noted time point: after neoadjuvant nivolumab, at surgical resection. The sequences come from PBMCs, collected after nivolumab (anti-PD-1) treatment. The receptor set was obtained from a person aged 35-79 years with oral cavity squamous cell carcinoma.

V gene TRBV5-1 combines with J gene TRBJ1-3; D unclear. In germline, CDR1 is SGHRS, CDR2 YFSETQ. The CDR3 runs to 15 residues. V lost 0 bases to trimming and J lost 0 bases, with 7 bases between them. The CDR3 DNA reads TGCGCCAGCAGCTTGGAGGCGTTCTCTGGAAACACCATATATTTT. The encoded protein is CASSLEAFSGNTIYF.

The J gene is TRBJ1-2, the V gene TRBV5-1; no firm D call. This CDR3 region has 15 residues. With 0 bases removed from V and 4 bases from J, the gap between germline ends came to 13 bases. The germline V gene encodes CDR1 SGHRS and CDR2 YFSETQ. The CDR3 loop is CASSLARGLGYGYTF. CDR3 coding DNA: TGCGCCAGCAGCTTGGCCCGGGGTTTAGGCTATGGCTACACCTTC.

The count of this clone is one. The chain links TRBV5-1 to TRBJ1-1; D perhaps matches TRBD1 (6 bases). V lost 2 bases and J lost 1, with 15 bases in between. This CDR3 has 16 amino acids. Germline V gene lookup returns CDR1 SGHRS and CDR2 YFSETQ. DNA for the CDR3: TGCGCCAGCAGCTTCCGAGTAGGACAGCAGAACACTGAAGCTTTCTTT. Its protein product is CASSFRVGQQNTEAFF.

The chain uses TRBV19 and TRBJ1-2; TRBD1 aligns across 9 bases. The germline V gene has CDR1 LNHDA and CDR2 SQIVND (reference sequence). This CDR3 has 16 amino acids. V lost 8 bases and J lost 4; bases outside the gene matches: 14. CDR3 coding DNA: TGTGCCAGTCGAGCCGGTAGGACAGGGGATTTCTATGGCTACACCTTC. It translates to CASRAGRTGDFYGYTF.

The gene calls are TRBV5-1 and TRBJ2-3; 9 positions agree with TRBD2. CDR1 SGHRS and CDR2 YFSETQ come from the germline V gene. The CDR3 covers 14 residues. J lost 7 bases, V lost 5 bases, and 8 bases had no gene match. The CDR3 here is CASSGGGAIYTQYF. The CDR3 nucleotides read TGCGCCAGCAGTGGCGGGGGGGCCATATATACGCAGTATTTT.

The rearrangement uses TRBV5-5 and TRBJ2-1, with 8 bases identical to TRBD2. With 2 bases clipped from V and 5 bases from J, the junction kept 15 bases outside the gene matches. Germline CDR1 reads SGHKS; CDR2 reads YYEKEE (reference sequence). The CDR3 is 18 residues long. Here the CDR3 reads CASSFIIRSGDRHNEQFF. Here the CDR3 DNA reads TGTGCCAGCAGCTTTATCATTCGTAGCGGGGACCGTCACAATGAGCAGTTCTTC. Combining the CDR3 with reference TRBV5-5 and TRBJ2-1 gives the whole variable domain DAGVTQSPTHLIKTRGQQVTLRCSPISGHKSVSWYQQVLGQGPQFIFQYYEKEERGRGNFPDRFSARQFPNYSSELNVNALLLGDSALYLCASSFIIRSGDRHNEQFFGPGTRLTVL.

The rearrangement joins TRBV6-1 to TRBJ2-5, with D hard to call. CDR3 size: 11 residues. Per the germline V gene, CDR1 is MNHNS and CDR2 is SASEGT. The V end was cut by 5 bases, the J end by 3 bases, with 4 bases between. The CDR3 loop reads CASSHKETQYF. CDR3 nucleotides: TGTGCCAGCAGTCATAAAGAGACCCAGTACTTC.

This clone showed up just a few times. The chain's CDR3 is CASSEGPASQTQYF. The CDR3 DNA follows: TGTGCCAGCAGTGAGGGCCCGGCGTCCCAGACCCAGTACTTC. The chain has TRBV6-1 and TRBJ2-5; no clear D gene. This CDR3 is 14 amino acids long. From germline, CDR1 is MNHNS and CDR2 SASEGT. The germline V and J ends were trimmed by 3 bases and 6 bases, with 14 bases remaining between them.

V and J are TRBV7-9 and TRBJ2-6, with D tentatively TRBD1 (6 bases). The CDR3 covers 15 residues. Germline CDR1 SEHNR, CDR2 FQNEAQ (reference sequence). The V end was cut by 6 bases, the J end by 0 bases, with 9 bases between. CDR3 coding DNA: TGTGCCAGCAGACTACAGGGCTCTGGGGCCAACGTCCTGACTTTC. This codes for CASRLQGSGANVLTF.

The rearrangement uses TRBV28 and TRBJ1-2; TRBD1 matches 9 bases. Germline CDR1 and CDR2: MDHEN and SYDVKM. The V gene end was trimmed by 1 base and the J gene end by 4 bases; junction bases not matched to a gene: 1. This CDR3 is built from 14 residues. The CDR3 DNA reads TGTGCCAGCAGTTTATCGACAGGGGGCTATGGCTACACCTTC. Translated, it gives CASSLSTGGYGYTF.

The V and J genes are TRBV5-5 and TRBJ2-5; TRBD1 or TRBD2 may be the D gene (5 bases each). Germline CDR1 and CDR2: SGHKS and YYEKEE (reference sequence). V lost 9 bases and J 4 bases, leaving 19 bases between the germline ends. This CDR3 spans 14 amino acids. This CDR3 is CATRVGSRAETQYF. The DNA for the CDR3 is TGTGCCACCAGGGTGGGGAGCCGAGCAGAGACCCAGTACTTC.

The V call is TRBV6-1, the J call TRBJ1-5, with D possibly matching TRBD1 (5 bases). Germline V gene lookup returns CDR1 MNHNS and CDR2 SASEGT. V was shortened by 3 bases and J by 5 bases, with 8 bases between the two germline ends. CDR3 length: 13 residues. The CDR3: CASSETVYQPQHF. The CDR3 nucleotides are TGTGCCAGCAGTGAGACAGTATATCAGCCCCAGCATTTT.

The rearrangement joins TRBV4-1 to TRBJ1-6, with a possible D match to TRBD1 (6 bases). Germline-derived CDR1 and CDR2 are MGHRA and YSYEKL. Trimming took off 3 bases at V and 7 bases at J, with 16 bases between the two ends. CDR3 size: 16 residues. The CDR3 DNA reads TGCGCCAGCAGCCAGACCCAGACAGGAGCGAATTCACCCCTCCACTTT. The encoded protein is CASSQTQTGANSPLHF.

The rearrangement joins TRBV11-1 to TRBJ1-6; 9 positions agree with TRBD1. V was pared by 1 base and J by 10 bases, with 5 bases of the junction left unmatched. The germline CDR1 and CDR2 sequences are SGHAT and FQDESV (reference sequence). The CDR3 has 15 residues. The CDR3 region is CASSLEDRGASPLHF. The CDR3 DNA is TGTGCCAGCAGCTTAGAGGACAGGGGCGCGTCACCCCTCCACTTT. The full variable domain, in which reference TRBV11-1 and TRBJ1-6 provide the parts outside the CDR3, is EAEVAQSPRYKITEKSQAVAFWCDPISGHATLYWYRQILGQGPELLVQFQDESVVDDSQLPKDRFSAERLKGVDSTLKIQPAELGDSAMYLCASSLEDRGASPLHFGNGTRLTVT.

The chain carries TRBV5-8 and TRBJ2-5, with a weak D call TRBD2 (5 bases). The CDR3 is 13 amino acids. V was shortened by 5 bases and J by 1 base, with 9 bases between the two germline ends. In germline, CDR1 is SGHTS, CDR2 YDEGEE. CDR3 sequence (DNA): TGTGCCAGCAGGGACTGGGCCCAAGAGACCCAGTACTTC. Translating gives CASRDWAQETQYF.

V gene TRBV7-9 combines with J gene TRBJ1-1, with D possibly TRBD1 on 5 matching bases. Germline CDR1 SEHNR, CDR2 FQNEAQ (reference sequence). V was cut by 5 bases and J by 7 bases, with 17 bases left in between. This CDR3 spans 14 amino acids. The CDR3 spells CASSANGGFGEAFF. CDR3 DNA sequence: TGTGCCAGCAGCGCCAATGGGGGATTCGGTGAAGCTTTCTTT.

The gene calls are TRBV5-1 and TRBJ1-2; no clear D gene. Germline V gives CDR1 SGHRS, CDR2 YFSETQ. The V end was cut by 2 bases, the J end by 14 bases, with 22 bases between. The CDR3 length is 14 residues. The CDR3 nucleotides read TGCGCCAGCAGCTTATCCACGGACTCACATTTGAAGACCTTC. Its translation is CASSLSTDSHLKTF.

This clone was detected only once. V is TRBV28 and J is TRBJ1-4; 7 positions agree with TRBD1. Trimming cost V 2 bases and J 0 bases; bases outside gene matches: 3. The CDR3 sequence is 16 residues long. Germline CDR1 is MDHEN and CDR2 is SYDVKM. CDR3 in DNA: TGTGCCAGCAGTTTAGGCACAGGGGCAACTAATGAAAAACTGTTTTTT. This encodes CASSLGTGATNEKLFF.

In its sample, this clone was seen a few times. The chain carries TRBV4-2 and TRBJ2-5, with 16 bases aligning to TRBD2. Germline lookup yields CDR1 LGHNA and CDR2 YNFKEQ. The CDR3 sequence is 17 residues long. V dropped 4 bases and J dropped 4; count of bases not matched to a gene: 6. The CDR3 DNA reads TGTGCCAGCAGCCCGGGACTAGCGGGGGGGAGCGGAGAGACCCAGTACTTC. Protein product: CASSPGLAGGSGETQYF.

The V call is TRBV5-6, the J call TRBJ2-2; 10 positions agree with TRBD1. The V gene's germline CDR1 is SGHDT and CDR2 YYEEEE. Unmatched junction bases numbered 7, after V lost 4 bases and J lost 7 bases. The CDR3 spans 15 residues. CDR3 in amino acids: CASSQGQGRGGELFF. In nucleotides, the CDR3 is TGTGCCAGCAGCCAGGGACAGGGGAGGGGCGGGGAGCTGTTTTTT. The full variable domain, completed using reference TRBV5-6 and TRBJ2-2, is DAGVTQSPTHLIKTRGQQVTLRCSPKSGHDTVSWYQQALGQGPQFIFQYYEEEERQRGNFPDRFSGHQFPNYSSELNVNALLLGDSALYLCASSQGQGRGGELFFGEGSRLTVL.

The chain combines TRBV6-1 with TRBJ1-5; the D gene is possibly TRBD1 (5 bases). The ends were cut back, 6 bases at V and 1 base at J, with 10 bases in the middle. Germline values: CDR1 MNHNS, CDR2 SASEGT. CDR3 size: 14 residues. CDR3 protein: CASSGDSSNQPQHF. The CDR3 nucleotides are TGTGCCAGCAGCGGAGACAGCAGCAATCAGCCCCAGCATTTT.

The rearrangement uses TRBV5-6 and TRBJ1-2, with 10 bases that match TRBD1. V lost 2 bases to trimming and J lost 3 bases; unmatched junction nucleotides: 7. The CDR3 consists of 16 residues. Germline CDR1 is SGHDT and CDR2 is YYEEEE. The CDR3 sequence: CASSLLRDRGDYGYTF. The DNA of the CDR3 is TGTGCCAGCAGCTTATTACGGGACAGGGGAGACTATGGCTACACCTTC.

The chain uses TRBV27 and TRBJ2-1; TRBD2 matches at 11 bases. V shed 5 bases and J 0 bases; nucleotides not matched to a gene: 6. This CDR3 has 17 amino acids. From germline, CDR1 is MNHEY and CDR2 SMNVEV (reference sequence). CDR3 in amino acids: CASSPRLAGGSYNEQFF. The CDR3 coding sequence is TGTGCCAGCAGTCCACGTCTAGCGGGAGGCTCCTACAATGAGCAGTTCTTC.

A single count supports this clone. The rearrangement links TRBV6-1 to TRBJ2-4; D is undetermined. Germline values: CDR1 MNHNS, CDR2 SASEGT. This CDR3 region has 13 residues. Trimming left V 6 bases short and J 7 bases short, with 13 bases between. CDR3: CASRGGGQNIQYF. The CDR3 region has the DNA TGTGCCAGCAGGGGTGGCGGCCAGAACATTCAGTACTTC.

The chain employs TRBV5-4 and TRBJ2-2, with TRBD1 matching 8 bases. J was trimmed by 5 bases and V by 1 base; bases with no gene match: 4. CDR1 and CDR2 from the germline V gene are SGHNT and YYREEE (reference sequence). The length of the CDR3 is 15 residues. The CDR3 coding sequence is TGTGCCAGCAGCTTGCAGGGGGCGAGGACCGGGGAGCTGTTTTTT. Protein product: CASSLQGARTGELFF.

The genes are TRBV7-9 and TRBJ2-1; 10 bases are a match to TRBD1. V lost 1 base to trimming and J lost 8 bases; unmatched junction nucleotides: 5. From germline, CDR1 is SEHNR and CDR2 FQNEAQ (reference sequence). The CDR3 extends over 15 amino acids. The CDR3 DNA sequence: TGTGCCAGCAGCTTAGGACAGGGGGCGGGCGATGAGCAGTTCTTC. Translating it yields CASSLGQGAGDEQFF.

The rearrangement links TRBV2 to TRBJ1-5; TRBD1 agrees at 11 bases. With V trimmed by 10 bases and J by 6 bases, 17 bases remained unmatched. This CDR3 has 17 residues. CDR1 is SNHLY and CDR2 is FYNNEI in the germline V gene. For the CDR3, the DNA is TGTGCCACCAACCCCGGACAGGGGGCTGTAGGATCTCAGCCCCAGCATTTT. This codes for CATNPGQGAVGSQPQHF.

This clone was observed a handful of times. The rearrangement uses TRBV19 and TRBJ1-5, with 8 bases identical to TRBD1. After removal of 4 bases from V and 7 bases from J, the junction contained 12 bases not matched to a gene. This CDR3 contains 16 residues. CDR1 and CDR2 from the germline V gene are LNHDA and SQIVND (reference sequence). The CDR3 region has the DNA TGTGCCAGTAGTACACCCCAGGGGGCGCGCGGGCAGCCCCAGCATTTT. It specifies CASSTPQGARGQPQHF.